In its sample, the clone carrying this T cell receptor (beta chain) was seen once. Losses at the gene ends were 2 bases for V and 3 bases for J; bases not matched to a gene: 3. The CDR3 spans 16 residues. CDR1 is SGDLS and CDR2 is YYNGEE in the germline V gene. These data belong to a study of control samples from healthy donors and cancer patients. Produced via immunoSEQ multiplex PCR; TCRdb's table is partial and in-frame only. The sample has 69,000 or so clones, less than 95% seen once; the top ten hold approximately 2.5%. The rearrangement joins TRBV9 to TRBJ2-2; 11 bases agree with TRBD2. The TCR sequence derives from a woman between 25 and 40 years old in good health. Specimen: blood. The chain's CDR3 is CASSVSGGADTGELFF. DNA for the CDR3: TGTGCCAGCAGCGTTAGCGGGGGGGCCGACACCGGGGAGCTGTTTTTT.